Each of the 27 T cell receptor beta chains below was sequenced from the same sample in a study of blood T cell repertoires in COVID-19. Here immunoSEQ multiplex PCR was the method, and the copy in TCRdb shows in-frame clones only, minus some. The sample records a few hundred thousand clones, approximately 90% being singletons. Sequencing was performed on peripheral blood. Every receptor here comes from a woman between 55 and 75 years old with acute or convalescent COVID-19.

The chain uses TRBV28 and TRBJ2-7; TRBD2 might be the D (5 bases). Trimming left V 7 bases short and J 3 bases short, with 13 bases between. CDR3 length equals 13 residues. The germline V gene has CDR1 MDHEN and CDR2 SYDVKM. This CDR3 reads CASTRTGNYEQYF. The CDR3 nucleotides are TGTGCCAGCACGAGGACGGGAAACTACGAGCAGTACTTC.

The chain carries TRBV5-1 and TRBJ1-4; TRBD1 aligns across 9 bases. CDR1 is SGHRS, CDR2 YFSETQ, per germline. The CDR3 runs to 17 residues. The J segment lost 2 bases and the V segment lost 3 bases, leaving 8 bases of the junction unmatched. This chain's CDR3 is CASSSGTGFLTNEKLFF. The CDR3, as DNA: TGCGCCAGCAGCTCCGGGACAGGGTTCCTGACTAATGAAAAACTGTTTTTT. Drawing the rest from reference TRBV5-1 and TRBJ1-4, the complete variable domain is KAGVTQTPRYLIKTRGQQVTLSCSPISGHRSVSWYQQTPGQGLQFLFEYFSETQRNKGNFPGRFSGRQFSNSRSEMNVSTLELGDSALYLCASSSGTGFLTNEKLFFGSGTQLSVL.

The sample holds one count of this clone. The chain has TRBV7-2 and TRBJ1-6, with TRBD1 identical over 9 bases. This CDR3 is built from 15 residues. Germline V gives CDR1 SGHTA, CDR2 FQGNSA. The trim removed 5 bases at V and 5 bases at J, leaving 4 bases unmatched. In nucleotides, the CDR3 is TGTGCCAGCAGCCGGGGGGACAGGGATAATTCACCCCTCCACTTT. Translating gives CASSRGDRDNSPLHF.

This chain uses TRBV28 with TRBJ2-1, with 8 nucleotides matching TRBD2. Germline CDR1 is MDHEN and CDR2 is SYDVKM. The CDR3 consists of 14 residues. V shed 9 bases and J 3 bases; nucleotides not matched to a gene: 7. This chain's CDR3 is CASTGGINYNEQFF. In nucleotides, the CDR3 is TGTGCCAGTACGGGGGGGATAAACTACAATGAGCAGTTCTTC. The full variable domain, rest sourced from reference TRBV28 and TRBJ2-1, is DVKVTQSSRYLVKRTGEKVFLECVQDMDHENMFWYRQDPGLGLRLIYFSYDVKMKEKGDIPEGYSVSREKKERFSLILESASTNQTSMYLCASTGGINYNEQFFGPGTRLTVL.

As DNA, the CDR3 is TGTGCCAGCAGCTTAGGGGTTCTTGAGACGGGGGAGACCCAGTACTTC. The encoded protein is CASSLGVLETGETQYF. The chain joins TRBV7-2 to TRBJ2-5; TRBD2 might be the D (5 bases). Trimming shortened V by 1 base and J by 5 bases, and 17 bases separated the two germline ends. The CDR3 extends over 16 amino acids. Per germline, CDR1 SGHTA and CDR2 FQGNSA.

The rearrangement joins TRBV6-5 to TRBJ2-5; 12 nucleotides match TRBD2. Unmatched junction bases numbered 2, after V lost 4 bases and J lost 5 bases. The germline V gene encodes CDR1 MNHEY and CDR2 SVGAGI. The CDR3 sequence is 14 residues long. CDR3 bases: TGTGCCAGCAGTTGGACTAGCGGGATGGAGACCCAGTACTTC. Translated: CASSWTSGMETQYF.

This chain uses TRBV6-4 with TRBJ2-7, with TRBD1 matching 7 bases. This CDR3 contains 15 residues. V gave up 3 bases and J gave up 0 bases; unmatched junction bases: 5. Germline assignment: CDR1 MRHNA and CDR2 SNTAGT. This CDR3 is CASSEEAGGSYEQYF. CDR3 nucleotide sequence: TGTGCCAGCAGTGAAGAGGCAGGGGGCTCCTACGAGCAGTACTTC.

This clone was detected only once. The rearrangement joins TRBV2 to TRBJ1-5; maybe TRBD1 (5 bases). Trimming left V 2 bases short and J 6 bases short, with 14 bases between. Germline values: CDR1 SNHLY, CDR2 FYNNEI. The length of the CDR3 is 15 residues. The CDR3: CASSERARVGQPQHF. The CDR3, as DNA: TGTGCCAGCAGTGAACGGGCCAGGGTCGGTCAGCCCCAGCATTTT.

The gene calls are TRBV19 and TRBJ1-1; D perhaps matches TRBD1 (5 bases). V dropped 2 bases and J dropped 4 bases, with 14 bases sitting between them. The CDR3 spans 15 residues. CDR1 is LNHDA and CDR2 is SQIVND in the germline V gene (reference sequence). The CDR3 sequence is CASSIQGSTRTEAFF. The CDR3 nucleotides read TGTGCCAGTAGTATACAGGGTTCAACGCGCACTGAAGCTTTCTTT.

Written as DNA, the CDR3 is TGTGCCAGCAGCTTAGGGTCCAGTTGGAGCACAGATACGCAGTATTTT. This gives the protein CASSLGSSWSTDTQYF. The J gene is TRBJ2-3, the V gene TRBV11-2; D not certain. V shed 1 base and J shed 0 bases, with 11 bases lying between them. Germline V gene lookup returns CDR1 SGHAT and CDR2 FQNNGV. There are 16 residues in the CDR3.

The rearrangement links TRBV3-1 (or the pseudogene TRBV3-2) to TRBJ2-7, with 8 positions matching TRBD2. The CDR3 sequence is 17 residues long. J lost 0 bases, V lost 0 bases, and 7 bases had no gene match. Germline V gene sequence: CDR1 LGHDT, CDR2 YNNKEL (reference sequence). The CDR3 sequence is CASSQDWLAGYSYEQYF. In DNA form, the CDR3 reads TGTGCCAGCAGCCAAGATTGGCTAGCGGGCTACTCCTACGAGCAGTACTTC.

The chain combines TRBV7-9 with TRBJ2-5; tentative D call: TRBD2 (6 bases). The V gene lost 8 bases and the J gene lost 1 base, with 14 bases spanning the gap. The germline gives CDR1 SEHNR, CDR2 FQNEAQ (reference sequence). This CDR3 region has 14 residues. This CDR3 reads CASPGGILQETQYF. The CDR3 nucleotides read TGTGCCAGCCCCGGCGGGATCCTCCAAGAGACCCAGTACTTC.

V usage is TRBV28 and J usage is TRBJ1-5; 8 bases map to TRBD1. The trim removed 6 bases at V and 9 bases at J, leaving 16 bases unmatched. There are 16 residues in the CDR3. Germline-derived CDR1 and CDR2 are MDHEN and SYDVKM. CDR3 loop: CASSFRDRYALRPQHF. The CDR3 DNA follows: TGTGCCAGCAGCTTTCGGGACAGGTACGCCCTGAGGCCCCAGCATTTT.

The chain couples TRBV5-1 to TRBJ2-5; D may be TRBD2 (5 bases). Trimming stripped 1 base from V and 5 bases from J, with 12 bases between. Germline V CDR1 and CDR2: SGHRS, YFSETQ. The CDR3 is 14 residues long. The CDR3 DNA reads TGCGCCAGCAGCTTGTATGTCGGGGTGGAGACCCAGTACTTC. This encodes CASSLYVGVETQYF.

The CDR3 region is CASSLPLGTPNEKLFF. CDR3 DNA: TGTGCCAGCAGCTTGCCTCTCGGGACACCTAATGAAAAACTGTTTTTT. This chain connects TRBV5-5 to TRBJ1-4, with D possibly matching TRBD1 (6 bases). The V gene's germline CDR1 is SGHKS and CDR2 YYEKEE (reference sequence). V lost 1 base and J 3 bases, leaving 13 bases between the germline ends. The CDR3 length is 16 residues. Using reference TRBV5-5 and TRBJ1-4 for the parts outside the CDR3, the full variable domain is DAGVTQSPTHLIKTRGQQVTLRCSPISGHKSVSWYQQVLGQGPQFIFQYYEKEERGRGNFPDRFSARQFPNYSSELNVNALLLGDSALYLCASSLPLGTPNEKLFFGSGTQLSVL.

This chain joins TRBV9 and TRBJ1-3, with TRBD1 as a possible D gene (5 bases). CDR1 SGDLS and CDR2 YYNGEE come from the germline V gene. V was pared by 0 bases and J by 3 bases, with 10 bases between. This CDR3 has 15 residues. The CDR3 loop is CASSVEGVRGNTIYF. The CDR3, as DNA: TGTGCCAGCAGCGTAGAAGGGGTTCGTGGAAACACCATATATTTT.

In this sample, this clone turned up a few times. This chain links TRBV2 with TRBJ2-1, with D perhaps matching TRBD2 (7 bases). The CDR3 totals 14 residues. The ends were cut back, 7 bases at V and 7 bases at J, with 17 bases in the middle. Per germline, CDR1 SNHLY and CDR2 FYNNEI. CDR3 residues: CASNPGDYPNEQFF. CDR3 bases: TGTGCCAGCAACCCAGGGGACTATCCAAATGAGCAGTTCTTC.

This clone has only one observation. The chain combines TRBV5-5 with TRBJ2-7; D possibly corresponds to TRBD1 (6 bases). The germline CDR1 and CDR2 sequences are SGHKS and YYEKEE (reference sequence). CDR3 length equals 14 residues. The ends were cut back, 4 bases at V and 0 bases at J, with 11 bases in the middle. Here the CDR3 DNA reads TGTGCCAGCAGCCCCCAGGGGTTCTCCTACGAGCAGTACTTC. As protein: CASSPQGFSYEQYF.

The chain carries TRBV28 and TRBJ2-7; maybe TRBD2 (6 bases). The CDR3 sequence is 13 residues long. V lost 0 bases to trimming and J lost 4 bases, with 7 bases between them. CDR1 MDHEN and CDR2 SYDVKM come from the germline V gene. CDR3 nucleotides: TGTGCCAGCAGTTTATGGGCGGGATACGAGCAGTACTTC. As protein: CASSLWAGYEQYF.

The V gene is TRBV6-5, the J gene TRBJ1-5; 8 bases are a match to TRBD1. This CDR3 contains 14 residues. V lost 7 bases, J lost 4 bases, and 6 bases stayed unmatched. Per germline, CDR1 MNHEY and CDR2 SVGAGI. The CDR3 DNA follows: TGTGCCAGCACCGAGGACAGGGCGAATCAGCCCCAGCATTTT. Translated: CASTEDRANQPQHF.

The chain recombines TRBV19 with TRBJ2-3; 8 bases match TRBD2. This CDR3 is built from 15 residues. In germline, CDR1 is LNHDA, CDR2 SQIVND (reference sequence). With V trimmed by 3 bases and J by 6 bases, 8 bases remained unmatched. In DNA form, the CDR3 reads TGTGCCAGTAGTATCAGCGGGAGCAGTAAGGATACGCAGTATTTT. It yields the protein CASSISGSSKDTQYF. The full variable domain, in which reference TRBV19 and TRBJ2-3 provide the parts outside the CDR3, is DGGITQSPKYLFRKEGQNVTLSCEQNLNHDAMYWYRQDPGQGLRLIYYSQIVNDFQKGDIAEGYSVSREKKESFPLTVTSAQKNPTAFYLCASSISGSSKDTQYFGPGTRLTVL.

This chain joins TRBV6-2 or TRBV6-3 and TRBJ1-6; 10 bases agree with TRBD1. The CDR3 is 17 residues long. Germline V gene lookup returns CDR1 MNHEY and CDR2 SVGEGT. The V and J ends lost 5 bases and 7 bases, in that order; junction bases with no gene match: 11. CDR3 region: CASSLSGQGDRNSPLHF. CDR3 in DNA: TGTGCCAGCAGTCTATCCGGACAGGGGGACCGGAATTCACCCCTCCACTTT.

This clone came up a few times. This chain joins TRBV28 and TRBJ2-7; 10 bases align to TRBD1. The germline V gene encodes CDR1 MDHEN and CDR2 SYDVKM. This CDR3 is built from 16 residues. J was trimmed by 3 bases and V by 3 bases; bases with no gene match: 8. As DNA, the CDR3 is TGTGCCAGCAGTTTCCCCGACAGGGGGCGCGACTACGAGCAGTACTTC. This translates into CASSFPDRGRDYEQYF.

The sample holds one count of this clone. This sequence joins TRBV27 and TRBJ1-5; tentative D call: TRBD1 (6 bases). The CDR3 covers 15 residues. Germline loops: CDR1 MNHEY, CDR2 SMNVEV (reference sequence). Trimming pared 5 bases from V and 5 bases from J, leaving 16 bases between. The CDR3 DNA is TGTGCCAGCAGTGCCCGCCAGGGGCAGCATCAGCCCCAGCATTTT. Translated, it gives CASSARQGQHQPQHF.

The CDR3 bases are TGTGCCAGCAGCTCCCGACAGTCGGAGGAGCAGTTCTTC. It encodes CASSSRQSEEQFF. The gene calls are TRBV7-9 and TRBJ2-1, with D perhaps matching TRBD1 (5 bases). The CDR3 sequence is 13 residues long. The V and J ends lost 4 bases and 10 bases respectively, with 14 bases between them. The germline V gene has CDR1 SEHNR and CDR2 FQNEAQ (reference sequence).

The table lists this clone with a few counts. V is TRBV30 and J is TRBJ1-1, with D uncertain. The CDR3 totals 14 residues. Deletions cut 8 bases from V and 4 bases from J, with 20 bases between. Germline CDR1 GTSNPN, CDR2 SVGIG (reference sequence). CDR3 protein: CALRLSLIGTEAFF. CDR3 nucleotide sequence: TGTGCCCTGAGACTCTCCTTAATAGGCACTGAAGCTTTCTTT.

This chain links TRBV19 with TRBJ2-7, with D tentatively TRBD1 (5 bases). The V and J ends lost 5 bases and 4 bases respectively, with 18 bases between them. The CDR3 totals 15 residues. Germline V gives CDR1 LNHDA, CDR2 SQIVND (reference sequence). The CDR3 bases are TGTGCCAGTAGTGTTACAAGAGTGACAGCATACGAGCAGTACTTC. Amino acids: CASSVTRVTAYEQYF.